This T cell receptor (beta chain) came from a study of spatial heterogeneity in lung cancer. This clonotype was detected ten times or more. No antigen is known for it. A unique molecular identifier was attached to every TCR cDNA molecule. Each CDR3 protein is one row after TCRdb ran MiXCR on the 5' RACE reads. The sample gives tens of thousands of distinct CDR3 sequences, 6.5% to 8.5% of which show up once; under 30% is in the top ten. Study findings and constraints: Tumor TCRs that were ubiquitous and expanded showed up in blood more at resection than follow-up.

V shed 9 bases and J 9 bases; nucleotides not matched to a gene: 8. This CDR3 region has 13 residues. CDR1 LNHDA and CDR2 SQIVND come from the germline V gene (reference sequence). Time point given: sample taken at primary tumor resection. The authors sequenced whole RNA from tumor, nontumor lung or frozen PBMC without sorting. The donors were approximately 70 patients with non-small cell lung cancer that was early-stage and untreated. This chain joins TRBV19 and TRBJ2-1; 10 bases are a match to TRBD2. The clonotype originates from a male donor with early-stage non-small cell lung cancer. The sequences come from PBMCs, collected at surgery. CDR3 in amino acids: CASSGLAGVEQFF. In DNA, the CDR3 is TGTGCCAGCAGTGGGCTAGCGGGAGTTGAGCAGTTCTTC.